This TCR beta chain was profiled in a study of radiotherapy plus CTLA-4 blockade in lung cancer. The wider study: Objective responses emerged in about 20% of patients, and 31% attained disease control.

Overall study results and limits: Alongside interferon-beta, early blood T cell clone dynamics were reportedly the best predictor of response. Radiotherapy plus ipilimumab was followed by expansion in blood of tumor-derived TCR clones.

Enrolled patients, whose metastatic non-small-cell lung cancer was chemo-refractory, received focal radiation plus CTLA-4 blockade with ipilimumab. The protocol was immunoSEQ multiplex PCR, while the TCRdb copy is restricted to in-frame clones and leaves out a portion. The sample includes tens of thousands of clones, under 85% of them seen just once. The V end lost 0 bases, the J end lost 7 bases, and 12 bases lay between the germline ends. From germline, CDR1 is LGHNA and CDR2 YSLEER. The CDR3 is 14 amino acids. A remark on this clone: Its target is not known.

The genes are TRBV4-3 and TRBJ2-5, with D possibly being TRBD1 (5 bases). Sequences were derived from peripheral blood, sampled from a patient treated with radiotherapy plus ipilimumab. The receptor comes from a human donor with non-small cell lung cancer that progressed on radiotherapy plus ipilimumab. This chain's CDR3 is CASSQDLWQGTQYF. The DNA of the CDR3 is TGCGCCAGCAGCCAAGATCTCTGGCAGGGGACCCAGTACTTC.